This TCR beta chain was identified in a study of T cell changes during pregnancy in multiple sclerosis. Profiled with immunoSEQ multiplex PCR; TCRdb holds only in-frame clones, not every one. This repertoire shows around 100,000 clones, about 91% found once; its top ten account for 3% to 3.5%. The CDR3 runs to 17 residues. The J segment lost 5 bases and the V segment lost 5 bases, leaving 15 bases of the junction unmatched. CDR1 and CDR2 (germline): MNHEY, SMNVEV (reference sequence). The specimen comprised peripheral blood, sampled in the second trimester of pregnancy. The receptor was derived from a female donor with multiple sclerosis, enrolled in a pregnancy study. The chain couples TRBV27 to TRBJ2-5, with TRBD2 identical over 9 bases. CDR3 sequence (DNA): TGTGCCAGCAGTCGACAGGTGGGGCTAGCGGGACGGGAGACCCAGTACTTC. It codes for CASSRQVGLAGRETQYF.